What follows are 13 T cell receptor beta chains derived from one specimen sequenced in a study of control samples from healthy donors and cancer patients. Sequencing used immunoSEQ multiplex PCR; TCRdb keeps in-frame clones, though not all of them. The sample holds about 250,000 clones, almost 85% seen once. Sequences were obtained from PBMCs. Receptor source: a woman aged 55-69 years with lung cancer.

J is TRBJ1-3 and V is TRBV3-1 (or the pseudogene TRBV3-2); D remains ambiguous. Trimming removed 2 bases from V and 0 bases from J, with 8 bases in between. The CDR3 contains 15 residues. Germline V CDR1 and CDR2: LGHDT, YNNKEL (reference sequence). The CDR3: CASSQWASSGNTIYF. CDR3 nucleotides: TGTGCCAGCAGCCAATGGGCCTCCTCTGGAAACACCATATATTTT.

V gene TRBV7-2 combines with J gene TRBJ2-7; no definite D call. Germline values: CDR1 SGHTA, CDR2 FQGNSA. The V and J ends lost 5 bases and 0 bases respectively, with 5 bases between them. The CDR3 contains 12 residues. This chain's CDR3 is CASSRPSYEQYF. CDR3 sequence (DNA): TGTGCCAGCAGCCGACCCTCCTACGAGCAGTACTTC. Combining the CDR3 with reference TRBV7-2 and TRBJ2-7 gives the whole variable domain GAGVSQSPSNKVTEKGKDVELRCDPISGHTALYWYRQSLGQGLEFLIYFQGNSAPDKSGLPSDRFSAERTGGSVSTLTIQRTQQEDSAVYLCASSRPSYEQYFGPGTRLTVT.

This clone has only a few counts. The CDR3 sequence is CASSPPRGEQYF. CDR3 nucleotide sequence: TGCGCCAGCAGCCCTCCTCGGGGCGAGCAGTACTTC. The chain is built from TRBV10-2 and TRBJ2-7; D is perhaps TRBD2 (5 bases). The CDR3 runs 12 residues. Trimming took 6 bases from V and 6 from J, leaving 12 bases between them. CDR1 is WSHSY, CDR2 SAAADI, per germline.

The CDR3 DNA is TGTGCCAGCAGCCGGACCGGGACTAGCGTAGATGAGCAGTTCTTC. This sequence encodes CASSRTGTSVDEQFF. V and J are TRBV28 and TRBJ2-1; 10 nucleotides line up with TRBD2. CDR3 length: 15 residues. CDR1 and CDR2 from the germline V gene are MDHEN and SYDVKM. Trimming cost V 6 bases and J 8 bases; bases outside gene matches: 10.

The chain links TRBV20-1 to TRBJ2-1; 7 bases line up with TRBD2. The V and J ends lost 3 bases and 4 bases, in that order; junction bases with no gene match: 6. The CDR3 has 14 residues. Germline loops: CDR1 DFQATT, CDR2 SNEGSKA (reference sequence). The CDR3: CSASRASGYNEQFF. The CDR3 DNA sequence: TGCAGTGCTAGTAGGGCTAGCGGATACAATGAGCAGTTCTTC.

This clone has a single count. The V and J genes are TRBV5-4 and TRBJ2-3, with D hard to call. CDR3 length: 13 amino acids. The germline V gene has CDR1 SGHNT and CDR2 YYREEE (reference sequence). V lost 2 bases and J 2 bases, leaving 6 bases between the germline ends. The CDR3 spells CASSFSPTDTQYF. The CDR3 region has the DNA TGTGCCAGCAGCTTTTCCCCCACAGATACGCAGTATTTT.

V and J are TRBV28 and TRBJ1-2; TRBD1 is a possible D gene (5 bases). Germline V CDR1 and CDR2: MDHEN, SYDVKM. This CDR3 contains 13 residues. Between the trimmed V and J ends, which lost 6 bases and 2 bases, there was a span of 10 bases. CDR3 bases: TGTGCCAGCAGCAGGGACTTAAACTATGGCTACACCTTC. Amino acid sequence: CASSRDLNYGYTF.

V and J are TRBV18 and TRBJ2-7; 9 bases map to TRBD2. Germline assignment: CDR1 KGHSH and CDR2 LQKENI. Trimming took 4 bases from V and 2 from J; bases not matched to a gene: 6. This CDR3 has 15 residues. Written as DNA, the CDR3 is TGTGCCAGCTCACTATATAGCGGGGGCCCCTACGAGCAGTACTTC. Translating gives CASSLYSGGPYEQYF. Supplemented by reference TRBV18 and TRBJ2-7, the full variable domain reads NAGVMQNPRHLVRRRGQEARLRCSPMKGHSHVYWYRQLPEEGLKFMVYLQKENIIDESGMPKERFSAEFPKEGPSILRIQQVVRGDSAAYFCASSLYSGGPYEQYFGPGTRLTVT.

This CDR3 is CAFTEMVGNQPQHF. The CDR3 DNA sequence: TGTGCCTTTACAGAGATGGTTGGCAATCAGCCCCAGCATTTT. V is TRBV30 and J is TRBJ1-5, with D uncertain. V gave up 7 bases and J gave up 2 bases, with 15 bases separating them. Germline values: CDR1 GTSNPN, CDR2 SVGIG (reference sequence). This CDR3 has 14 amino acids.

The gene calls are TRBV6-1 and TRBJ1-2; possibly TRBD1 for D (6 bases). The CDR3 length is 16 residues. Germline V gene lookup returns CDR1 MNHNS and CDR2 SASEGT. Deletions cut 2 bases from V and 7 bases from J, with 20 bases between. The CDR3 DNA is TGTGCCAGCAGTGAAACCGAGACAGGAGTTCGGCGTGGCTACACCTTC. This codes for CASSETETGVRRGYTF.

The gene calls are TRBV9 and TRBJ2-7; 15 bases align to TRBD2. Germline CDR1 is SGDLS and CDR2 is YYNGEE. Losses at the gene ends were 7 bases for V and 6 bases for J; bases not matched to a gene: 11. The CDR3 runs to 16 residues. For the CDR3, the DNA is TGTGCCAGCCGTCCGGGACTAGCGGGGGGTTCGTTCGAGCAGTACTTC. Translated, it gives CASRPGLAGGSFEQYF.

V gene TRBV11-3 combines with J gene TRBJ2-2; D is undetermined. The CDR3 totals 14 residues. Looked up from germline, CDR1 is SGHNT and CDR2 is YENEEA. Trimming pared 3 bases from V and 4 bases from J, leaving 9 bases between. CDR3 sequence reads: CASSFRRSTGELFF. The CDR3, as DNA: TGTGCCAGCAGCTTCAGGCGATCCACCGGGGAGCTGTTTTTT.

In this sample, this clone turned up once. This chain uses TRBV18 with TRBJ2-5, with 7 bases aligning to TRBD2. The junction had 6 bases not matched to a gene; V was cut back by 2 bases and J by 3 bases. CDR1 is KGHSH and CDR2 is LQKENI in the germline V gene. The CDR3 loop spans 15 amino acids. The chain's CDR3 is CASSPFGTTKETQYF. The CDR3 nucleotides read TGTGCCAGCTCACCATTCGGGACTACCAAAGAGACCCAGTACTTC. The full variable domain, in which reference TRBV18 and TRBJ2-5 provide the parts outside the CDR3, is NAGVMQNPRHLVRRRGQEARLRCSPMKGHSHVYWYRQLPEEGLKFMVYLQKENIIDESGMPKERFSAEFPKEGPSILRIQQVVRGDSAAYFCASSPFGTTKETQYFGPGTRLLVL.